This T cell receptor (beta chain) was captured in a study of neoadjuvant nivolumab and ipilimumab in lung cancer. The germline V gene encodes CDR1 MNHEY and CDR2 SMNVEV (reference sequence). The ends lost 5 bases at V and 6 bases at J; junction bases unmatched: 11. This CDR3 comprises 18 residues. Profiling relied on immunoSEQ multiplex PCR, and the TCRdb table lists in-frame clones only, not all of them. The table records 7,700 or so clones, about nine tenths of them present only once. Regarding the study as a whole: Higher pretherapy blood TCR richness went with higher resected-tumor richness. From pretherapy to surgery, tumor richness and clonality rose with dual therapy.

Comments on this clone: Antigen: not known.

The source of this sequence is an adult with non-small cell lung cancer. Some clones in this sample may be carry-over from other donors' samples. The material was tumor tissue, obtained after neoadjuvant nivolumab, alone or with ipilimumab, at or shortly before surgery. This chain joins TRBV27 and TRBJ2-2, with TRBD2 matching 14 bases. DNA for the CDR3: TGTGCCAGCAGTCTAAGACTAGCGGGGGGGCGCAAGGCCGGGGAGCTGTTTTTT. Protein: CASSLRLAGGRKAGELFF.